A selection of T cell receptor beta chains follows, all from one sample in a study of T cell responses to AZD1222 COVID-19 vaccine. Clones were read by immunoSEQ multiplex PCR, and TCRdb kept only the in-frame ones, dropping some. The sample gives tens of thousands of clones, roughly 80% of which show up once; 6.6% is in the top ten. Here the sequenced sample was peripheral blood, taken on day 0 of AZD1222 vaccination. The receptor set was obtained from an adult in good health. The CDR3 runs from the conserved cysteine through the conserved F or W. Fields, in order: J gene, V gene, CDR3 length, D gene, CDR3 protein, CDR3 DNA. The D gene is left open where the match is weak.

J: TRBJ2-3; V: TRBV5-6; length: 14; D: .; CDR3: CASSFWGVSDTQYF; DNA: TGTGCCAGCAGCTTCTGGGGGGTTTCAGATACGCAGTATTTT
J: TRBJ2-6; V: TRBV5-6; length: 15; D: .; CDR3: CASILGNSRANVLTF; DNA: .
J: TRBJ1-2; V: TRBV10-3; length: 12; D: .; CDR3: CAISSGSYGYTF; DNA: TGTGCCATCAGTTCAGGCAGCTATGGCTACACCTTC
J: TRBJ2-3; V: TRBV3-1/TRBV3-2; length: 14; D: TRBD1; CDR3: CASSPGQATDTQYF; DNA: TGTGCCAGCAGCCCGGGACAGGCAACAGATACGCAGTATTTT
J: TRBJ1-1; V: TRBV6-1; length: 14; D: .; CDR3: CASRGGRTYTEAFF; DNA: TGTGCCAGCCGCGGGGGGAGAACCTACACTGAAGCTTTCTTT
J: TRBJ2-1; V: TRBV30; length: 13; D: .; CDR3: CAWSVQIYNEQFF; DNA: TGTGCCTGGAGTGTGCAAATTTACAATGAGCAGTTCTTC
J: TRBJ1-3; V: TRBV28; length: 17; D: TRBD1; CDR3: CASSVPGQGVGTNTIYF; DNA: TGTGCCAGCAGTGTGCCGGGACAGGGAGTCGGTACAAACACCATATATTTT
J: TRBJ2-2; V: TRBV7-2; length: 17; D: TRBD2; CDR3: CASSPYGSGGRTGELFF; DNA: TGTGCCAGCAGCCCCTATGGTAGCGGGGGGCGCACCGGGGAGCTGTTTTTT
J: TRBJ2-3; V: TRBV5-4; length: 15; D: .; CDR3: CASSTQGAGADTQYF; DNA: TGTGCCAGCAGCACCCAGGGGGCGGGGGCAGATACGCAGTATTTT
J: TRBJ2-3; V: TRBV30; length: 14; D: .; CDR3: CAWSLSAVVDTQYF; DNA: TGTGCCTGGAGTCTGAGCGCCGTGGTGGATACGCAGTATTTT